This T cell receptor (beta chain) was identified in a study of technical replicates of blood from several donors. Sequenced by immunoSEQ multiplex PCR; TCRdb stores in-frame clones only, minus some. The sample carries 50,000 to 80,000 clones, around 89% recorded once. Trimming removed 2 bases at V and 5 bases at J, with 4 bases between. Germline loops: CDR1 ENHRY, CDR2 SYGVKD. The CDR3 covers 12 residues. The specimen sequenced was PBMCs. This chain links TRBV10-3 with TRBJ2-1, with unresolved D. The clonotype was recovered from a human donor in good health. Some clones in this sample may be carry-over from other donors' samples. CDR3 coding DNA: TGTGCCATCAGTGAGGCGAACAATGAGCAGTTCTTC. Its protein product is CAISEANNEQFF.